The T cell receptor (beta chain) under discussion was sequenced for a study of PD-1 blockade in classical Hodgkin lymphoma (dated by TCRdb to the early 2020s). At the level of the whole study: The study used TCR beta sequencing and CyTOF to define a peripheral blood immune signature of response to PD-1 blockade in classical Hodgkin lymphoma. Points the paper makes about the study in general: The study was restricted to a single clinical trial cohort, and the causes of repertoire differences, possibly disease activity or prior therapy, were left undefined. Newly diagnosed patients were reported to have lower baseline TCR diversity than healthy donors, and relapsed/refractory patients were reported to have lower baseline TCR diversity still.

Comments on this clone: Its antigen has not been determined. Per-base qualities were not stored, and no clone one base away is much larger.

The CDR3 has 12 amino acids, counting the end cysteine and phenylalanine. The retained sequence is limited to the CDR3, 36 bases, with the frame set at the first base. Trimming takes 8 bases from V and 2 bases from J, and the germline ends sit 10 bases apart. CDR1 SQVTM and CDR2 ANQGSEA are derived from the germline V gene. The label giving this sample's time point can be read as: newly diagnosed, previously untreated cHL patient sample. CD4+ T cells were purified from thawed PBMCs by magnetic negative selection with a Miltenyi CD4+ T cell isolation kit. As a comparison group for the relapsed/refractory trial patients, PBMCs were sequenced from patients with newly diagnosed, previously untreated classical Hodgkin lymphoma. Peripheral blood was collected in 8 mL Vacutainer Cell Preparation Tubes, from which PBMCs were isolated by centrifugation and then cryopreserved. Purified CD4+ and CD8+ fractions were prepared only for cases in which an additional PBMC sample was available. On LS columns in a quadroMACS separator, the magnetically labelled cells were depleted, and the flow-through was collected as the purified fraction.

Genomic DNA was extracted with the Qiagen DNeasy kit from unsorted PBMCs and from negatively selected CD4+ and CD8+ fractions. TCR beta CDR3 regions were subjected to amplification by immunoSEQ multiplex PCR with primers that anneal to V and J segments. A synthetic immune receptor repertoire was used to minimize amplification bias, and remaining bias was computationally removed after sequencing. The published analysis was carried out like this. Repertoire diversity was quantified as the Shannon entropy index using custom Python scripts. Unsorted, CD4+ and CD8+ repertoires were analyzed separately, except for combined analyses in which CD4+ and CD8+ sequences were merged in silico. Here the immuneACCESS table is served through TCRdb, limited to in-frame sequences with V and J called. Missing clones are a known gap in these copies; in checked studies unresolved V genes cover under half, and the rest lacks a known reason. For V, J and clone size, that table is used; D and trimming come from the DNA. Here the sample has roughly 30,000 clones; more than 85% occur a single time. Approximately 0.2% of the sample goes to the ten largest clones.

The source material was CD4+ T cells from blood. The chain is encoded by TRBV29-1 joined to TRBJ1-3, with the D gene uncertain. This sequence originates from a human donor with classical Hodgkin lymphoma. The CDR3 sequence is CSTRDTGNTIYF. The nucleotide sequence is TGCAGCACAAGAGACACTGGAAACACCATATATTTT.